One T cell receptor (beta chain) is described in this entry. Compared with germline, one end of the junction differs, possibly owing to a read error. These data come from a study of Graves' ophthalmopathy and Graves' hyperthyroidism. By definition, stable hyperthyroidism involved no ophthalmopathy within 18 months of follow-up. Investigators amplified TCR beta CDR3 regions from RNA transcripts. After a first-round RT-PCR with HTBI primers, a second-round multiplex PCR was run. MiXCR was run by TCRdb on the multiplex PCR reads, yielding one entry per CDR3 protein. Of 620,000 or so distinct CDR3 sequences listed, 22% are singletons. The CDR3 is 13 amino acids. Germline V gives CDR1 SGHRS, CDR2 YFSETQ.

This TCR was sampled from a woman aged 18-30 years with stable Graves' hyperthyroidism. Some clones in this sample may be carry-over from other donors' samples. The genes are TRBV5-1 and TRBJ2-2; D is unclear. Source material: peripheral blood. CDR3 nucleotide sequence: TGCGCCAGCACCTTGGATGACACCGGGGAGCTGTTTTTT. Protein: CASTLDDTGELFF.